This TCR beta chain comes out of a study of CXCR3-negative and CXCR3-positive naive CD8 T cells. Findings of the study overall: Naive subsets showed comparable surface CD5, and TCR interaction strength was also inferred from TRB CDR3 physicochemistry. Higher TRB CDR3 hydrophobicity marked CXCR3-positive naive cells relative to CXCR3-negative naive cells. Memory cells differed in TRBV-TRBJ usage, but naive CXCR3-negative and CXCR3-positive cells had similar usage. Both of the naive subsets showed about the same high diversity, but memory CD8+ cells had much less.

TRB cDNA was prepared as libraries by UMI-labeled 5' RACE. TCRdb re-called the 5' RACE reads and gives one entry per CDR3 protein, without DNA. This sample contains roughly 120,000 distinct CDR3 sequences. This CDR3 is built from 14 residues. Germline loops: CDR1 SQVTM, CDR2 ANQGSEA. Triplicate sorts, approximately 290,000 cells apiece, were made for each CD8+ T cell subset. Concerning this clonotype itself: Its target is unknown.

The chain couples TRBV29-1 to TRBJ1-1; TCRdb calls TRBD1, which cannot be checked without DNA. The sequenced material came from naive CXCR3+ CD8+ T cells from blood. Sample subset: CD45RO-CCR7+CD27+CD95- naive CD8+ T cells expressing CXCR3 (TNR3+). The sequence derives from a human donor in good health. Some clones in this sample may be carry-over from other donors' samples. The CDR3 spells CSVRTGGAGTEAFF.